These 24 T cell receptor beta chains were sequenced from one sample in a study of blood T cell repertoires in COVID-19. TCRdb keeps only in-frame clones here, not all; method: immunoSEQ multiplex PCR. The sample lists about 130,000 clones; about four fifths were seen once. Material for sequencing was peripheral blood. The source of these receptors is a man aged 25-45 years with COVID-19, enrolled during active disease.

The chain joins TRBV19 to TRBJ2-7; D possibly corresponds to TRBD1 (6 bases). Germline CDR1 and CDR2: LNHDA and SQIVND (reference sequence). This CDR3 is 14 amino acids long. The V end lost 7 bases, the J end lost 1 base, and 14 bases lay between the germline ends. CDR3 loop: CASTLARGSYEQYF. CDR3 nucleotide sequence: TGTGCCAGTACCCTAGCCAGGGGATCCTACGAGCAGTACTTC.

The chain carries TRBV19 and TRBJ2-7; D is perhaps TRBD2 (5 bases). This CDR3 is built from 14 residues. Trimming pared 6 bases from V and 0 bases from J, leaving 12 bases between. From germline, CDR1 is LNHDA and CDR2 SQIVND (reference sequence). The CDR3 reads CASRPSGSSYEQYF. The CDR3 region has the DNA TGTGCCAGTAGGCCGAGCGGCAGCTCCTACGAGCAGTACTTC.

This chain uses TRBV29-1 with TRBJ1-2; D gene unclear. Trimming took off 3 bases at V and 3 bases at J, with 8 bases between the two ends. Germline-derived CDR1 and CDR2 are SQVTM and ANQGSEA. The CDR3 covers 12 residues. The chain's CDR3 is CSVDSIHYGYTF. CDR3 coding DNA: TGCAGCGTTGATTCCATTCACTATGGCTACACCTTC.

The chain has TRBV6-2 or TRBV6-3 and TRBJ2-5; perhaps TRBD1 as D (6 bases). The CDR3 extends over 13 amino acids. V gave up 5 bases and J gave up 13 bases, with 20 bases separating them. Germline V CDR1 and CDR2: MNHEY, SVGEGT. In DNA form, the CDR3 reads TGTGCCAGCAGTGGCAATTTGTCAGGGGTACGGTACTTC. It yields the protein CASSGNLSGVRYF.

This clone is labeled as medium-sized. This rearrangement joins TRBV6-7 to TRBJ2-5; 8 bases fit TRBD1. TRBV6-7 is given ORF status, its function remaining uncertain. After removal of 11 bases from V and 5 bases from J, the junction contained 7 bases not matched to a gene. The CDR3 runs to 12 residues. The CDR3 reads CAGQGGEETQYF. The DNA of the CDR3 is TGTGCCGGACAGGGAGGAGAGGAGACCCAGTACTTC.

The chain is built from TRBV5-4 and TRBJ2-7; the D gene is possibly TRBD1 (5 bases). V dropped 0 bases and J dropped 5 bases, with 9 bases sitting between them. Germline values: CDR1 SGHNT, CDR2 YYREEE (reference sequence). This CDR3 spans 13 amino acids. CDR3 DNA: TGTGCCAGCAGCTTGGGACAGATTGACGAGCAGTACTTC. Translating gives CASSLGQIDEQYF.

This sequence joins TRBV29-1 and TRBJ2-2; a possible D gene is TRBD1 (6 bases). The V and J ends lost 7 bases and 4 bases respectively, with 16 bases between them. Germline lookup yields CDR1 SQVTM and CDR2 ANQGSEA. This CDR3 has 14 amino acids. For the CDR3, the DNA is TGCAGCGCTGGTGGGGGCCTGGGCACCGGGGAGCTGTTTTTT. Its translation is CSAGGGLGTGELFF.

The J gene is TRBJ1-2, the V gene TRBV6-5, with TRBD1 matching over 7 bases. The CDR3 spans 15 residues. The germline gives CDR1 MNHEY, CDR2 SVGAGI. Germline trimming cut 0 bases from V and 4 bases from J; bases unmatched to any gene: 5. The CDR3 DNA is TGTGCCAGCAGTTACTCGAGGGGGCCTCTCTATGGCTACACCTTC. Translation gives CASSYSRGPLYGYTF.

CDR3 region: CASSTGDRGLANEKLFF. The CDR3, as DNA: TGTGCCAGCAGCACAGGGGACAGGGGATTGGCTAATGAAAAACTGTTTTTT. This chain connects TRBV7-9 to TRBJ1-4; 10 nucleotides agree with TRBD1. The CDR3 is 17 residues long. The germline CDR1 and CDR2 sequences are SEHNR and FQNEAQ (reference sequence). V shed 5 bases and J 3 bases; nucleotides not matched to a gene: 9.

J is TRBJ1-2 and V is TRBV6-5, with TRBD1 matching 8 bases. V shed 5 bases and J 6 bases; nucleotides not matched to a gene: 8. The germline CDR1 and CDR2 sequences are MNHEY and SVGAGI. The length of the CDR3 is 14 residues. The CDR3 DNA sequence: TGTGCCAGCAGTCCACAACAGGGGGGAAATGGCTACACCTTC. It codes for CASSPQQGGNGYTF.

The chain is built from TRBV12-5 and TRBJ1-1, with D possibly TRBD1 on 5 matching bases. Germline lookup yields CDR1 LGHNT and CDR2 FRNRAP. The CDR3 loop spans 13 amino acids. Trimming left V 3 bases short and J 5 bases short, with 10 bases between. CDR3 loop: CASGFSGGTEAFF. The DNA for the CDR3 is TGTGCTAGTGGTTTCTCCGGGGGGACTGAAGCTTTCTTT.

CDR3 bases: TGTGCCAGCAGTTTGGTTTCCAACAGTGGTACTGAAGCTTTCTTT. Its translation is CASSLVSNSGTEAFF. The rearrangement uses TRBV28 and TRBJ1-1; D remains unclear. The CDR3 has 15 amino acids. Trimming removed 3 bases at V and 5 bases at J, with 16 bases between. Germline CDR1 is MDHEN and CDR2 is SYDVKM. The full variable domain, completed using reference TRBV28 and TRBJ1-1, is DVKVTQSSRYLVKRTGEKVFLECVQDMDHENMFWYRQDPGLGLRLIYFSYDVKMKEKGDIPEGYSVSREKKERFSLILESASTNQTSMYLCASSLVSNSGTEAFFGQGTRLTVV.

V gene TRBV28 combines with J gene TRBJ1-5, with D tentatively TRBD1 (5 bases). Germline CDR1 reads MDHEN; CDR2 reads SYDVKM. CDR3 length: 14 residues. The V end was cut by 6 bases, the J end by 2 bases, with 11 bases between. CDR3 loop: CASRLGAGNQPQHF. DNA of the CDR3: TGTGCCAGCAGGCTAGGGGCCGGCAATCAGCCCCAGCATTTT.

CDR3 protein: CASSVDNPSYGYTF. CDR3 nucleotides: TGTGCCAGCAGCGTAGATAATCCGTCCTATGGCTACACCTTC. The chain recombines TRBV9 with TRBJ1-2, with D unresolved. Per germline, CDR1 SGDLS and CDR2 YYNGEE. The V end was cut by 0 bases, the J end by 4 bases, with 10 bases between. The CDR3 is 14 amino acids.

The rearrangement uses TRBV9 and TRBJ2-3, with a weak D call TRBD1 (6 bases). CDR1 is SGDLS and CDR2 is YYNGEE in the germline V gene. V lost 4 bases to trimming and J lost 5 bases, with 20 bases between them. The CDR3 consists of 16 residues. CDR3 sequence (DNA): TGTGCCAGCAGCCCTCAGACAGGTAGAGGAGGAGATACGCAGTATTTT. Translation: CASSPQTGRGGDTQYF.

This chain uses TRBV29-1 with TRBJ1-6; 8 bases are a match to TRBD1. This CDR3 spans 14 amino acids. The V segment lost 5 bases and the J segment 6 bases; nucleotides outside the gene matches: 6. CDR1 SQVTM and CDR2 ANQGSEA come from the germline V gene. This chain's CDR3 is CSVIQGDGNSPLHF. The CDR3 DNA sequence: TGCAGCGTTATACAGGGGGACGGTAATTCACCCCTCCACTTT.

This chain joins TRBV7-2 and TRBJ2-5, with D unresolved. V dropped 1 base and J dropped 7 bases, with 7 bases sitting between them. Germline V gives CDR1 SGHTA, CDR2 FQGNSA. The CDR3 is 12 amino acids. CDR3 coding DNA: TGTGCCAGCAGCTTAGTCCCCCGGACCCAGTACTTC. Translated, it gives CASSLVPRTQYF.

CDR3: CASSYSRGSGNTEAFF. The CDR3 DNA reads TGTGCCAGCAGTTACTCCAGGGGATCGGGGAACACTGAAGCTTTCTTT. The gene calls are TRBV6-5 and TRBJ1-1; perhaps TRBD1 as D (6 bases). The CDR3 has 16 residues. Trimming removed 0 bases from V and 1 base from J, with 12 bases in between. CDR1 and CDR2 from the germline V gene are MNHEY and SVGAGI.

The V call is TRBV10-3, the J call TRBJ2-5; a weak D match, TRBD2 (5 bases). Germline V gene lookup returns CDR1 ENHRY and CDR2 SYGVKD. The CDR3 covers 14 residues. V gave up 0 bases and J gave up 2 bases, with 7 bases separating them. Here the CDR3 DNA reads TGTGCCATCAGTGAGTCCCGAGGGCAAGAGACCCAGTACTTC. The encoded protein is CAISESRGQETQYF.

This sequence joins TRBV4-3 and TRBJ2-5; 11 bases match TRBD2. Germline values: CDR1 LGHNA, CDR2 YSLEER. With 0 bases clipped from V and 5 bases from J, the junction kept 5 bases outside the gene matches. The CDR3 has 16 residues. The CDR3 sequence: CASSQDFSGGAETQYF. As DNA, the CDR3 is TGCGCCAGCAGCCAAGATTTTAGCGGGGGGGCCGAGACCCAGTACTTC.

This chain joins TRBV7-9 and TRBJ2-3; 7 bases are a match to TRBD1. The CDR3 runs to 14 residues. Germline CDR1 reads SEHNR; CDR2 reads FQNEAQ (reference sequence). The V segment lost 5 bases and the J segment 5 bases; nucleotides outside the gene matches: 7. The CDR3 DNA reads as TGTGCCAGCAGCCCTGGGACAGTCGGAGATACGCAGTATTTT. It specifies CASSPGTVGDTQYF.

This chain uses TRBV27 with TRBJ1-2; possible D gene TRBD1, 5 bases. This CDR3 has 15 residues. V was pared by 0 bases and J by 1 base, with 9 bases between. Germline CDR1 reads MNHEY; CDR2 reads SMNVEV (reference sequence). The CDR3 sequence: CASSLSPRDNYGYTF. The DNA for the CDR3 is TGTGCCAGCAGTTTATCACCCAGGGATAACTATGGCTACACCTTC.

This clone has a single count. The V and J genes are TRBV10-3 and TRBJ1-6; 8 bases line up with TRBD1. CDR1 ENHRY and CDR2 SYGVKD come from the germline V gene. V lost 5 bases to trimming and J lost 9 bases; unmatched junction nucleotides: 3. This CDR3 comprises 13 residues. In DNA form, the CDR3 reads TGTGCCATCAGTACAGGGGGGGGTTCACCCCTCCACTTT. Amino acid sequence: CAISTGGGSPLHF.

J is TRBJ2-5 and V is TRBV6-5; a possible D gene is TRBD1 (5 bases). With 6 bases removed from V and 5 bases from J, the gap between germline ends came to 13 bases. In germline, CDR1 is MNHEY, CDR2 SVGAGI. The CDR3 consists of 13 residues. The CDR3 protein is CASSYGQGETQYF. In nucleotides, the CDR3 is TGTGCCAGCAGCTACGGGCAGGGCGAGACCCAGTACTTC.